This passage covers 8 T cell receptor beta chains from one sample sequenced in a study of Ad26.COV2.S vaccination and SARS-CoV-2 variants. Documented treatment: roughly 20 received Ad26.COV2.S at low or high dose, single or two shots; five or six received placebo; per-sample allocation not given. Vaccine and placebo recipients were sampled on day 63 after the first injection. Libraries were prepared by immunoSEQ multiplex PCR; TCRdb keeps only in-frame clonotypes and omits some of them. The sample shows 380,000 or so clones, around 89% of them seen only once. Sample: peripheral blood, taken in a trial of Ad26.COV2.S vaccine versus placebo. The receptor source for this set is a person aged 18-60 years who received the Ad26.COV2.S COVID-19 vaccine or a placebo.

The V call is TRBV2, the J call TRBJ2-1; 8 bases are shared with TRBD1. Germline assignment: CDR1 SNHLY and CDR2 FYNNEI. CDR3 size: 15 residues. V gave up 6 bases and J gave up 3 bases; unmatched junction bases: 7. Here the CDR3 DNA reads TGTGCCAGCAGCCCGGACAGGGACCGCTACAATGAGCAGTTCTTC. It specifies CASSPDRDRYNEQFF.

The chain employs TRBV14 and TRBJ2-7; 9 bases are shared with TRBD2. The CDR3 length is 17 residues. Trimming removed 5 bases from V and 4 bases from J; junction bases left unmatched: 15. Germline V gene sequence: CDR1 SGHDN, CDR2 FVKESK. DNA of the CDR3: TGTGCCAGCAGCAAAAGGAGAGGCGGGGGGGCCGTATACGAGCAGTACTTC. It translates to CASSKRRGGGAVYEQYF.

This chain joins TRBV10-3 and TRBJ2-1, with D unresolved. The CDR3 runs 14 residues. Germline CDR1 and CDR2: ENHRY and SYGVKD. Trimming took off 3 bases at V and 2 bases at J, with 8 bases between the two ends. The CDR3 protein is CAISDGYAYNEQFF. The DNA of the CDR3 is TGTGCCATCAGTGACGGGTACGCCTACAATGAGCAGTTCTTC.

The chain couples TRBV30 to TRBJ1-1, with no clear D. The germline CDR1 and CDR2 sequences are GTSNPN and SVGIG (reference sequence). The CDR3 runs 13 residues. This chain's CDR3 is CASSEGRETEAFF. CDR3 sequence (DNA): TGTGCTTCCAGCGAAGGGAGGGAAACTGAAGCTTTCTTT.

The chain is built from TRBV24-1 and TRBJ1-5, with a possible D match to TRBD1 (5 bases). Germline CDR1 KGHDR, CDR2 SFDVKD. The CDR3 spans 13 residues. Trimming removed 4 bases at V and 7 bases at J, with 10 bases between. The CDR3 region has the DNA TGTGCCACCAGTGAAACAGGCCTCCAGCCCCAGCATTTT. Translating it yields CATSETGLQPQHF.

V and J are TRBV6-2 or TRBV6-3 and TRBJ2-7, with D tentatively TRBD1 (5 bases). The CDR3 contains 17 residues. V lost 6 bases, J lost 2 bases, and 23 bases lay in between. Germline lookup yields CDR1 MNHEY and CDR2 SVGEGT. For the CDR3, the DNA is TGTGCCAGCAGCCCTATTCATGGGTTTTCAGGGCCCTACGAGCAGTACTTC. Protein: CASSPIHGFSGPYEQYF.

This clone was detected a few times. V is TRBV5-1 and J is TRBJ2-2; no definite D call. This CDR3 spans 18 amino acids. V was trimmed by 1 base and J by 1 base, leaving 17 bases between them. Germline V CDR1 and CDR2: SGHRS, YFSETQ. CDR3 sequence reads: CASSLSIGLTRNTGELFF. In DNA, the CDR3 is TGCGCCAGCAGCTTGTCTATAGGTTTAACGCGGAACACCGGGGAGCTGTTTTTT. The complete variable domain, with remaining parts taken from reference TRBV5-1 and TRBJ2-2, reads KAGVTQTPRYLIKTRGQQVTLSCSPISGHRSVSWYQQTPGQGLQFLFEYFSETQRNKGNFPGRFSGRQFSNSRSEMNVSTLELGDSALYLCASSLSIGLTRNTGELFFGEGSRLTVL.

This clone occurred once. The chain employs TRBV7-2 and TRBJ1-1; D uncertain. There are 15 residues in the CDR3. Germline lookup yields CDR1 SGHTA and CDR2 FQGNSA. Trimming stripped 5 bases from V and 1 base from J, with 14 bases between. CDR3: CASSPQTTTNTEAFF. The CDR3 coding sequence is TGTGCCAGCAGCCCCCAGACGACTACGAACACTGAAGCTTTCTTT.